Included here is one T cell receptor (beta chain) sequence, with context. Its matching antigen is unknown. cDNA encoding TCR beta was synthesized via 5'RACE template switching incorporating UMIs. One entry per CDR3 protein, without DNA, is what TCRdb gives after re-calling the 5' RACE reads. The listing contains about 150,000 distinct CDR3 sequences. Per the germline V gene, CDR1 is DFQATT and CDR2 is SNEGSKA (reference sequence). The CDR3 is made up of 18 amino acids. This sample is drawn from a study of T cells expressing NK-cell markers. Study-level background: Sorted T-cell subsets CD3+CD56+NKG2C+, CD3+CD56+NKG2C- and CD3+CD56-NKG2C+ were TCR beta-sequenced. HCMV seropositivity characterized most of the eight sequenced donors, and seronegativity one. Findings and limits, study-wide: Dominance of the CD3+CD56-NKG2C+ fraction by these clonotypes also held in a few donors.

The chain carries TRBV20-1 and TRBJ2-3; TCRdb selects TRBD1, and the lack of DNA leaves this call unchecked. Specimen: blood T cells: a sorted CD56 or NKG2C T cell subset, CD4+ or CD8+ T cells, or bulk PBMC T cells (not recorded which). The sequence derives from a woman between 45 and 60 years old in good health. CDR3: CSARPTGEEGLGTDTQYF.